The subject of this entry is one TCR beta chain. Its antigen is currently unknown. V lost 1 base and J 3 bases, leaving 7 bases between the germline ends. The CDR3 has 13 amino acids. Germline CDR1 MGHRA, CDR2 YSYEKL. The sample originates from a study of T cell responses to AZD1222 COVID-19 vaccine. General observations from the study: Repertoire sampling was restricted to post-peak T cell response timepoints. Donors, mostly white British, included more females; clonal diversity was possibly underestimated.

TCRdb's table, derived via immunoSEQ multiplex PCR, lists solely in-frame clones and lacks some. Of around 110,000 clones detected, approximately 93% appear once; the ten largest clones hold under 3.5%. Sequencing used peripheral blood, obtained on day 0 of AZD1222 vaccination. The rearrangement links TRBV4-1 to TRBJ2-7, with D possibly TRBD2 on 6 matching bases. This sequence was found in an adult in good health. In DNA, the CDR3 is TGCGCCAGCAGCCAAGGACTAGTCTACGAGCAGTACTTC. Translated: CASSQGLVYEQYF.